This is a list of T cell receptor beta chains from one sample in a study of blood T cell repertoires in COVID-19. Method: immunoSEQ multiplex PCR; TCRdb's copy keeps in-frame clones and lacks some. The sample has about 160,000 clones, around 85% seen once. Sequencing was done on a sample of peripheral blood. These receptors all come from a human donor with acute or convalescent COVID-19. The donor label of this sample is uncertain. Each CDR3 is given with its conserved first and last residue. The D gene is left open where the match is weak. Expanded clones are given a class, and other clones once, few, many or no size at all.

15,TRBV7-3,TRBJ2-2,TRBD1,.,TGTGCCAGCAGCTCCCGACAGGGGAGGTCCGGGGAGCTGTTTTTT,CASSSRQGRSGELFF
18,TRBV11-2,TRBJ1-1,.,.,TGTGCCAGCAGCTTAGATGGGGTAGCTGGGGGGAGGAACATTGAAGCTTTCTTT,CASSLDGVAGGRNIEAFF
16,TRBV6-5,TRBJ1-1,TRBD1,.,TGTGCCAGCAGTTACTACCCAGGGGGCGGGTCCACTGAAGCTTTCTTT,CASSYYPGGGSTEAFF
17,TRBV7-3,TRBJ2-5,TRBD2,once,TGTGCCAGCAGCTCCTCCTCGGGACTAGCGGGGGTGGAGACCCAGTACTTC,CASSSSSGLAGVETQYF
15,TRBV25-1,TRBJ1-4,.,.,TGTGCCAGCAGTGAACCCGGACAAAGACATGAAAAACTGTTTTTT,CASSEPGQRHEKLFF
14,TRBV5-5,TRBJ1-4,TRBD1,.,TGTGCCAGCAGCTCGGGGACAGGGGGAGAAAAACTGTTTTTT,CASSSGTGGEKLFF
19,TRBV21-1,TRBJ1-5,.,.,TGTGCCAACCGGGTGATCCTCGTGGACCCCCAGGGAAGCAATCAGCCCCAGCATTTT,CANRVILVDPQGSNQPQHF
15,TRBV28,TRBJ2-3,TRBD2,once,TGTGCCAGCAGCCAGGTGCGGGGGTCCACAGATACGCAGTATTTT,CASSQVRGSTDTQYF
19,TRBV18,TRBJ1-4,TRBD1,.,TGTGCCAGCTCAGTACTTCCCCCGATTCCGGACAGGGCGGGTGAAAAACTGTTTTTT,CASSVLPPIPDRAGEKLFF
16,TRBV5-1,TRBJ2-1,TRBD2,.,TGCGCCAGCAGCTTGGGACTAGCGGGGGACTACAATGAGCAGTTCTTC,CASSLGLAGDYNEQFF
16,TRBV18,TRBJ1-1,.,.,TGTGCCAGCTCACCACTACAGGCCTTGGGGAACACTGAAGCTTTCTTT,CASSPLQALGNTEAFF
16,TRBV7-6,TRBJ2-7,TRBD2,.,TGTGCCAGCAGCTCGAATGTAGCGGGGGGCTCCTACGAGCAGTACTTC,CASSSNVAGGSYEQYF
14,TRBV2,TRBJ2-7,TRBD2,.,TGTGCCAGCAGGGGGACTAGCGGGGTACACGAGCAGTACTTC,CASRGTSGVHEQYF
15,TRBV11-1,TRBJ2-5,TRBD1,.,TGTGCCAGCAGCTTTGGGACAGTGCACCAAGAGACCCAGTACTTC,CASSFGTVHQETQYF
13,TRBV30,TRBJ1-6,.,.,TGTGCCTGGAGTGGTACTGTTAATTCACCCCTCCACTTT,CAWSGTVNSPLHF
14,TRBV28,TRBJ2-7,.,.,TGTGCCAGCAGTTTCACAGGGAAAGTGCGGGAGCAGTACTTC,CASSFTGKVREQYF
16,TRBV2,TRBJ1-2,.,.,TGTGCCCAAAGAGGGGGACACATTGACCGGGACTATGGCTACACCTTC,CAQRGGHIDRDYGYTF
12,TRBV9,TRBJ1-6,.,.,TGTGCCAGCAGCGCCCTCAATTCACCCCTCCACTTT,CASSALNSPLHF
13,TRBV6-2/TRBV6-3,TRBJ1-2,.,few,TGTGCCAGCAGCTCGGACAGTAACTATGGCTACACCTTC,CASSSDSNYGYTF
16,TRBV4-1,TRBJ1-3,.,once,TGCGCCAGCAGCCTACAGGTACCGCTCGCGGGAAACACCATATATTTT,CASSLQVPLAGNTIYF
16,TRBV19,TRBJ1-1,TRBD1,.,TGTGCCAGTAGTCGCCCGACAGGGAGTTGGAACACTGAAGCTTTCTTT,CASSRPTGSWNTEAFF
16,TRBV11-3,TRBJ2-7,TRBD2,.,TGTGCCAGCAGTACCCGGGGCGGGGGGGTAAACTACGAGCAGTACTTC,CASSTRGGGVNYEQYF
14,TRBV5-1,TRBJ2-5,.,.,TGCGCCAGCAGCTTTAATAGGGGGCAAGAGACCCAGTACTTC,CASSFNRGQETQYF
16,TRBV7-2,TRBJ1-3,TRBD1,.,TGTGCCAGCAGCTATTCGACAGGGGGCAAGAGAAACACCATATATTTT,CASSYSTGGKRNTIYF
14,TRBV5-1,TRBJ2-2,.,.,TGCGCCAGCACGGCGCAGGGTAACACCGGGGAGCTGTTTTTT,CASTAQGNTGELFF
13,TRBV3-1/TRBV3-2,TRBJ1-1,.,.,TGTGCCAGCAGCCATACCCGGGTTGACAGGGCTTTCTTT,CASSHTRVDRAFF
13,TRBV6-5,TRBJ1-2,TRBD1,once,TGTGCCAGCAGTTACGCCAGAGGAGGGGGCAACCTTTTC,CASSYARGGGNLF
12,TRBV27,TRBJ1-6,.,.,TGTGCCAGCAGCCCCTTTTCCTCACCCCTCCACTTT,CASSPFSSPLHF
15,TRBV5-8,TRBJ1-5,.,.,TGTGCCAGCAGCTTGGCGGCGGGGAGCAATCAGCCCCAGCATTTT,CASSLAAGSNQPQHF
13,TRBV10-3,TRBJ1-2,TRBD1,once,TGTGCCATCAGTGGCTTGACAGGGCAAGGCTACACCTTC,CAISGLTGQGYTF
14,TRBV30,TRBJ1-5,TRBD1,.,TGTGCCTGGACCTGGGACAGGGCTGTCCAGCCCCAGCATTTT,CAWTWDRAVQPQHF
15,TRBV5-1,TRBJ2-3,TRBD2,.,TGCGCCAGCAGGAAGCCGGGGACTAGCGCAGATACGCAGTATTTT,CASRKPGTSADTQYF
14,TRBV27,TRBJ2-1,TRBD1,once,TGTGCCAGCAGATCGACAGGGCCCTACAATGAGCAGTTCTTC,CASRSTGPYNEQFF
15,TRBV19,TRBJ1-5,TRBD1,.,TGTGCCAGTAGTGGACGAGGGACAGGGAATCAGCCCCAGCATTTT,CASSGRGTGNQPQHF
12,TRBV7-2,TRBJ1-2,.,once,TGTGCCAGCAGCTCCCCCGGCTATGGCTACACCTTC,CASSSPGYGYTF
14,TRBV27,TRBJ2-7,.,.,TGTGCCAGCAGTTTATCAGGAGGGTTTTACGAGCAGTACTTC,CASSLSGGFYEQYF
13,TRBV5-1,TRBJ1-1,.,.,TGCGCCAGCAGCTTACAGGGTGGAACTGAAGCTTTCTTT,CASSLQGGTEAFF
15,TRBV27,TRBJ1-1,.,.,TGTGCCAGCACCCGAATAGGGGGAGCGAACACTGAAGCTTTCTTT,CASTRIGGANTEAFF
14,TRBV12-5,TRBJ2-2,.,.,TGTGCTAGTGGTTTGGTCACTTTATTCGGGGAGCTGTTTTTT,CASGLVTLFGELFF
13,TRBV7-9,TRBJ1-2,.,.,TGTGCCAGCTCCGACAAGATTTTGTGGGGCTACACCTTC,CASSDKILWGYTF
15,TRBV5-6,TRBJ1-2,TRBD1,.,TGTGCCAGCAGCTTGGGACAGGGGGTAAGCTATGGCTACACCTTC,CASSLGQGVSYGYTF
15,TRBV5-1,TRBJ1-1,.,.,TGCGCCAGCAGCCGAGAGCCGGCAGGGAACACTGAAGCTTTCTTT,CASSREPAGNTEAFF
15,TRBV6-5,TRBJ2-7,TRBD2,.,TGTGCCAGCAGTTACGGGGCTAGCGGGGCCTACGAGCAGTACTTC,CASSYGASGAYEQYF
19,TRBV3-1/TRBV3-2,TRBJ1-2,TRBD1,.,TGTGCCAGCAGCGGACAGGGGTATGCAGGGGGCGTAAGCTTTCGCGGCTACACCTTC,CASSGQGYAGGVSFRGYTF
14,TRBV19,TRBJ2-1,TRBD2,.,TGTGCCAGTAGTCTTCTAGCGGGGGGGAATGAGCAGTTCTTC,CASSLLAGGNEQFF
15,TRBV7-2,TRBJ1-2,TRBD1,.,TGTGCCAGCAGCTTAGCGGGGAGGACAGGGGATGGCTACACCTTC,CASSLAGRTGDGYTF
16,TRBV7-9,TRBJ1-2,TRBD1,.,TGTGCCAGCAGCCCGGGGACAGGTAATCCTGGCTATGGCTACACCTTC,CASSPGTGNPGYGYTF
18,TRBV6-6,TRBJ2-7,.,few,TGTGCCAGCAGTCGGGGGTTAAGGGGTCCTCAATCTAACTACGAGCAGTACTTC,CASSRGLRGPQSNYEQYF
14,TRBV21-1,TRBJ1-1,.,.,TGTGCCAGCAGCAAGGCGGGACAGGGCGCTGAAGCTTTCTTT,CASSKAGQGAEAFF
14,TRBV6-6,TRBJ2-1,.,few,TGTGCCAGCCAGTCGGCGGGGGCGAGCTTAGAGCAGTTCTTC,CASQSAGASLEQFF
15,TRBV18,TRBJ2-7,TRBD1,few,TGTGCCAGCTCACAAACAGACAGGGGACGGGACGAGCAGTACTTC,CASSQTDRGRDEQYF
13,TRBV6-1,TRBJ2-2,.,.,TGTGCCAGCAGTGAAGAAGAGACCGGGGAGCTGTTTTTT,CASSEEETGELFF
15,TRBV28,TRBJ2-2,.,.,TGTGCCAGCAGTTTGACTCTAGCGAACACCGGGGAGCTGTTTTTT,CASSLTLANTGELFF
18,TRBV18,TRBJ2-3,TRBD1,.,TGTGCCAGCTCACCACGGATAGGGGACAGCCTCCGCACAGATACGCAGTATTTT,CASSPRIGDSLRTDTQYF
14,TRBV5-1,TRBJ1-2,.,.,TGCGCCAGCAGGGTAGCGGCAGAACGGTATGGCTACACCTTC,CASRVAAERYGYTF
15,TRBV19,TRBJ1-6,TRBD1,.,TGTGCCAGTATCGGGGGACAGTCCTATAATTCACCCCTCCACTTT,CASIGGQSYNSPLHF
15,TRBV19,TRBJ1-6,.,.,TGTGCCAGTAGTATCTTACAGGGCAGGTGGTCACCCCTCCACTTT,CASSILQGRWSPLHF
16,TRBV19,TRBJ1-6,TRBD1,.,TGTGCCAGTAGTATATTCGGGGGACAGGCTAATTCACCCCTCCACTTT,CASSIFGGQANSPLHF
15,TRBV7-6,TRBJ1-3,.,.,TGTGCCAGCAGCTTAAGTGCGTTTGCTGGAAACACCATATATTTT,CASSLSAFAGNTIYF